These T cell receptor beta chains were read from a single sample in a study of human T cells and chemical hapten exposure. TCRdb reanalysed the RACE reads using MiXCR and keeps one entry per CDR3 protein. Of about 14,000 distinct CDR3 sequences in the sample, roughly 15% were seen once. The sample here was whole blood, taken in connection with sensitization to the hapten diphenylcyclopropenone (DPC). These receptors were collected from a woman in her thirties with alopecia areata. Some clones in this sample may be carry-over from other donors' samples. Each CDR3 is given with its conserved first and last residue. A D gene is named only where the DNA matches it firmly. Rows may omit the clone size; those that give it use once, few, many or a size class.

v_gene	abundance	j_gene	d_gene	CDR3aa	CDR3nt
TRBV28	once	TRBJ2-4	TRBD2	CASSSTPLAGIKNIQYF	TGTGCCAGCAGCTCAACCCCCCTAGCGGGCATCAAAAACATTCAGTACTTC
TRBV7-9	.	TRBJ2-2	.	CASSPGELFF	TGTGCCAGCAGCCCTGGGGAGCTGTTTTTT
TRBV6-1	medium-sized	TRBJ1-1	TRBD1	CASSVITGGRTEAFF	TGTGCCAGCAGTGTGATAACAGGGGGGAGAACTGAAGCTTTCTTT
TRBV28	.	TRBJ2-1	TRBD1	CASSLGTGAYNEQFF	TGTGCCAGCAGTTTGGGGACAGGGGCGTACAATGAGCAGTTCTTC
TRBV9	medium-sized	TRBJ1-1	TRBD1	CASSVDQRITGGREAFF	TGTGCCAGCAGCGTAGATCAACGGATAACAGGGGGCCGGGAAGCTTTCTTT
TRBV5-1	.	TRBJ2-5	.	CASSRTRGEETQYF	TGCGCCAGCAGCAGAACTAGGGGAGAAGAGACCCAGTACTTC
TRBV29-1	medium-sized	TRBJ1-5	.	CSVGHYSNQPQHF	TGCAGCGTGGGACACTATAGCAATCAGCCCCAGCATTTT
TRBV18	medium-sized	TRBJ2-3	TRBD1	CASSSTGLTDTQYF	TGTGCCAGCTCATCGACAGGGTTAACAGATACGCAGTATTTT
TRBV20-1	medium-sized	TRBJ2-3	.	CSARDHGGTDTQYF	TGCAGTGCTAGAGATCACGGAGGCACAGATACGCAGTATTTT
TRBV9	.	TRBJ2-6	.	CASSVARQNLGANVLTF	TGTGCCAGCAGCGTAGCTCGCCAAAATCTCGGGGCCAACGTCCTGACTTTC
TRBV18	many	TRBJ2-2	TRBD2	CASSPTRSGRGTGELFF	TGTGCCAGCTCACCTACCCGGAGCGGGAGGGGCACCGGGGAGCTGTTTTTT
TRBV28	medium-sized	TRBJ2-2	TRBD1	CASRSTTQGAPGELFF	TGTGCCAGCAGATCTACCACCCAGGGGGCCCCCGGGGAGCTGTTTTTT
TRBV11-3	many	TRBJ2-1	.	CASSLIGNEQFF	TGTGCCAGCAGCTTAATTGGTAATGAGCAGTTCTTC
TRBV29-1	many	TRBJ1-2	TRBD1	CSGGQGGAYGYTF	TGCAGCGGAGGACAGGGTGGGGCCTATGGCTACACCTTC
TRBV2	.	TRBJ2-1	.	CASTGVMVQFF	TGTGCCAGTACGGGGGTTATGGTGCAGTTCTTC
TRBV7-9	medium-sized	TRBJ1-1	.	CASSLLTDRNTEAFF	TGTGCCAGCAGCCTACTCACGGACAGGAACACTGAAGCTTTCTTT
TRBV7-2	.	TRBJ2-5	.	CASSLQETQYF	TGTGCCAGCAGCTTACAAGAGACCCAGTACTTC
TRBV7-3	.	TRBJ1-5	.	CASSLNGGLKGSAYSNQPQHF	TGTGCCAGCAGCTTAAATGGCGGACTTAAGGGGTCCGCCTATAGCAATCAGCCCCAGCATTTT
TRBV11-2	.	TRBJ2-5	.	CASSLGRVAETQYF	TGTGCCAGCAGCTTAGGAAGGGTCGCAGAGACCCAGTACTTC
TRBV3-1	many	TRBJ2-5	.	CASSQDIGGGLTQYF	TGTGCCAGCAGCCAAGATATTGGCGGGGGCCTGACCCAGTACTTC
TRBV28	medium-sized	TRBJ1-4	.	CASSLFRGGRSKEKLFF	TGTGCCAGCAGTTTATTTCGGGGAGGAAGGAGCAAAGAAAAACTGTTTTTT
TRBV4-3	.	TRBJ2-5	.	CASSQDARKETQYF	TGCGCCAGCAGCCAAGATGCTCGGAAAGAGACCCAGTACTTC
TRBV6-5	medium-sized	TRBJ1-1	.	CASRDLMSTEAFF	TGTGCCAGCAGGGACTTGATGAGCACTGAAGCTTTCTTT
TRBV7-8	.	TRBJ2-1	.	CATSKLGEQFF	TGTGCAACCTCCAAATTAGGTGAGCAGTTCTTC
TRBV6-2/TRBV6-3	few	TRBJ2-1	TRBD2	CASSPSGIEQFF	TGTGCCAGCAGCCCTAGCGGGATCGAGCAGTTCTTC
TRBV3-1	medium-sized	TRBJ1-2	.	CASSQELHNYGYTF	TGTGCCAGCAGCCAAGAACTACATAACTATGGCTACACCTTC
TRBV4-3	many	TRBJ2-3	.	CASSQDGVKADTQYF	TGCGCCAGCAGCCAAGATGGGGTTAAGGCAGATACGCAGTATTTT
TRBV19	.	TRBJ2-1	TRBD2	CASSIDPRLAGGSYNEQFF	TGTGCCAGTAGTATAGATCCCCGACTAGCGGGAGGGTCGTACAATGAGCAGTTCTTC
TRBV27	many	TRBJ2-2	.	CASSFYSGELFF	TGTGCCAGCAGTTTCTATTCCGGGGAGCTGTTTTTT
TRBV5-1	many	TRBJ2-3	TRBD1	CASSYRTGGSIATDTQYF	TGCGCCAGCAGCTATCGGACAGGGGGTTCTATCGCCACAGATACGCAGTATTTT
TRBV12-3/TRBV12-4	many	TRBJ2-2	.	CASSLIQGRTGELFF	TGTGCCAGCAGTTTAATCCAAGGACGCACCGGGGAGCTGTTTTTT
TRBV7-8	many	TRBJ1-1	TRBD1	CASSKTGGNTEAFF	TGTGCCAGCAGCAAGACAGGGGGGAACACTGAAGCTTTCTTT
TRBV5-1	many	TRBJ2-3	.	CASSLGGTSTDTQYF	TGCGCCAGCAGCTTGGGCGGAACTAGCACAGATACGCAGTATTTT
TRBV12-3/TRBV12-4	medium-sized	TRBJ1-5	.	CASTENRVNQPQHF	TGTGCCAGCACCGAGAACAGGGTTAATCAGCCCCAGCATTTT
TRBV5-1	few	TRBJ2-3	.	CASSLSGTSTDTQYF	TGCGCCAGCAGCTTGTCAGGGACAAGCACAGATACGCAGTATTTT
TRBV12-5	medium-sized	TRBJ1-1	.	CASGLFGHTITEAFF	TGTGCTAGTGGTTTGTTTGGACACACCATCACTGAAGCTTTCTTT
TRBV19	many	TRBJ2-2	.	CASSTAVGTGELFF	TGTGCCAGTAGTACCGCGGTGGGCACCGGGGAGCTGTTTTTT
TRBV20-1	many	TRBJ1-1	.	CSARGMNPEAFF	TGCAGTGCTAGGGGGATGAATCCTGAAGCTTTCTTT
TRBV20-1	many	TRBJ2-3	.	CSASRGADTQYF	TGCAGTGCTAGTAGGGGGGCAGATACGCAGTATTTT
TRBV12-3/TRBV12-4	.	TRBJ2-7	TRBD1	CASRPGQVKSGNEQYF	TGTGCCAGCAGGCCCGGACAGGTGAAATCGGGAAACGAGCAGTACTTC
TRBV29-1	many	TRBJ2-3	.	CSVEVGPDTQYF	TGCAGCGTTGAAGTGGGGCCAGATACGCAGTATTTT
TRBV3-1	.	TRBJ2-1	.	CASSPSEYNEQFF	TGTGCCAGCAGCCCTAGCGAATACAATGAGCAGTTCTTC
TRBV10-3	medium-sized	TRBJ1-1	.	CAIRRLRDEDTEAFF	TGTGCCATCAGGAGGCTAAGAGATGAGGACACTGAAGCTTTCTTT
TRBV11-2	medium-sized	TRBJ2-1	TRBD2	CASSPISGRDYNEQFF	TGTGCCAGCAGCCCAATTAGCGGGAGGGATTACAATGAGCAGTTCTTC
TRBV7-2	many	TRBJ2-1	.	CASSLMVASYNEQFF	TGTGCCAGCAGCTTAATGGTAGCCTCCTACAATGAGCAGTTCTTC
TRBV11-2	many	TRBJ1-4	TRBD1	CASSLTGVGHEKLFF	TGTGCCAGCAGCTTAACAGGGGTCGGACACGAAAAACTGTTTTTT
TRBV20-1	medium-sized	TRBJ2-1	.	CSARWRGYNEQFF	TGCAGTGCTAGGTGGCGGGGATACAATGAGCAGTTCTTC
TRBV11-2	.	TRBJ2-1	.	CASSLDWGNEQFF	TGTGCCAGCAGCTTAGATTGGGGAAATGAGCAGTTCTTC
TRBV9	medium-sized	TRBJ1-1	TRBD1	CASSPSGRGATEAFF	TGTGCCAGCAGCCCCTCCGGCAGGGGGGCCACTGAAGCTTTCTTT
TRBV5-5	medium-sized	TRBJ1-2	.	CASSLWGEANYGYTF	TGTGCCAGCAGCTTGTGGGGAGAAGCTAACTATGGCTACACCTTC
TRBV25-1	.	TRBJ2-5	.	CASSNPQLPETQYF	TGTGCCAGCAGCAACCCGCAATTGCCAGAGACCCAGTACTTC
TRBV6-5	.	TRBJ1-5	.	CASQTGLEPQHF	TGTGCCAGCCAAACAGGACTGGAACCCCAGCATTTT
TRBV6-2/TRBV6-3	many	TRBJ1-6	.	CASSPGQLNYNSPLHF	TGTGCCAGCAGTCCCGGACAGCTGAACTATAATTCACCCCTCCACTTT
TRBV2	once	TRBJ2-4	.	CASLARAKNIQYF	TGTGCCAGCCTGGCGAGGGCCAAAAACATTCAGTACTTC
TRBV28	many	TRBJ2-3	.	CASRVASDTQYF	TGTGCCAGCAGGGTAGCTTCGGATACGCAGTATTTT
TRBV7-3	few	TRBJ2-1	.	CASSRQFSYNEQFF	TGTGCCAGCAGTCGACAGTTTTCCTACAATGAGCAGTTCTTC
TRBV9	medium-sized	TRBJ2-2	.	CASSVGRANTGELFF	TGTGCCAGCAGCGTAGGGCGAGCGAACACCGGGGAGCTGTTTTTT
TRBV29-1	many	TRBJ2-5	.	CSVYSPPETQYF	TGCAGCGTTTACTCCCCCCCAGAGACCCAGTACTTC